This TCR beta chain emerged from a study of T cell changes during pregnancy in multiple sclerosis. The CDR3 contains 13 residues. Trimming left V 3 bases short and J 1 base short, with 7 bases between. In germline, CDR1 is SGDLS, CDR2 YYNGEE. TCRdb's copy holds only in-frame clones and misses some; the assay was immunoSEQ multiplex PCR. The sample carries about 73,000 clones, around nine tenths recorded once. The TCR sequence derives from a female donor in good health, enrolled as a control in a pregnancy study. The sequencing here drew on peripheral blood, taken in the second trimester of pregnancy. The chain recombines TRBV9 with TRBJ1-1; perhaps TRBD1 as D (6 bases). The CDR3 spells CASSATGNTEAFF. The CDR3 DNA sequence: TGTGCCAGCAGCGCGACAGGGAACACTGAAGCTTTCTTT.